The clone carrying this TCR beta chain was observed once. Its antigen is undetermined. Assay: immunoSEQ multiplex PCR; the TCRdb copy retains only in-frame clones and omits some. The sample consists of around 130,000 clones, about 85% of them appearing once. Germline V lookup: CDR1 SGDLS, CDR2 YYNGEE. After removal of 3 bases from V and 2 bases from J, the junction contained 0 bases not matched to a gene. The CDR3 contains 15 residues. This sample was taken from a study of cytomegalovirus exposure and HLA in healthy donors. Notes on the study in general: The study labeled more than 150 TCR beta chains cytomegalovirus-associated.

The sample was PBMCs. This chain joins TRBV9 and TRBJ2-5; 14 nucleotides align to TRBD2. The sequence derives from a woman between 25 and 40 years old in good health and CMV-seronegative. The CDR3 spells CASSGLAGGQETQYF. In nucleotides, the CDR3 is TGTGCCAGCAGCGGACTAGCGGGGGGGCAAGAGACCCAGTACTTC.